This T cell receptor (beta chain) emerged from a study of cytomegalovirus exposure and HLA in healthy donors. General study points: There were under 200 TCR beta chains listed as cytomegalovirus-associated. CMV serostatus stood as the only immune exposure information on hand. When analyzed later, a missense DCLRE1C variant was found to be linked to TCR beta V- and J-gene trimming.

For this clone: Its target is not known.

The PCR contained 60 Vbeta and 13 Jbeta primers. Profiled with immunoSEQ multiplex PCR; TCRdb holds only in-frame clones, not every one. The table lists approximately 100,000 clones. There are 18 residues in the CDR3. Germline CDR1 reads LGHNA; CDR2 reads YSLEER. After removal of 0 bases from V and 3 bases from J, the junction contained 13 bases not matched to a gene. Despite likely unrecorded immune exposures, the donors were nominally healthy at the time of sampling. The receptor comes from a man aged 45-65 years in good health and CMV-seronegative. The chain uses TRBV4-3 and TRBJ1-2; 7 nucleotides agree with TRBD1. Sequencing was carried out using PBMCs. The CDR3 loop reads CASSQDSGGIVPDYGYTF. CDR3 coding DNA: TGCGCCAGCAGCCAAGATTCAGGGGGAATAGTGCCCGACTATGGCTACACCTTC.